This TCR beta chain was profiled in a study of blood T cells in healthy people across ages. Turning to the study itself: Template switching recovered approximately one barcoded beta molecule for every two T cells.

With V trimmed by 2 bases and J by 10 bases, 4 bases remained unmatched. The CDR3 has 12 residues. Using a J-beta primer mix together with a sample-barcoded 5' primer, a second PCR was run for roughly 6 to 12 cycles. Template switching added a 12-random-nucleotide identifier to every cDNA molecule. MiXCR, run by TCRdb on the 5' RACE reads, gives a single entry per CDR3 protein. The table lists 1.5 million to 2 million distinct CDR3 sequences, over 25% of them singletons. This clonotype was seen only a few times. Its specificity is not known. A much bigger clone sits one base away, suggesting this may be a read error. Whole-study results and caveats: It was the long-lived donors that had more naive CD4+ cells and higher diversity than aged donors. One million T cells yielded diversity estimates that were considered underestimates.

The rearrangement uses TRBV12-3 or TRBV12-4 and TRBJ2-5, with 7 nucleotides matching TRBD2. The sequence was obtained from a woman in her twenties or thirties in good health. The sequenced material came from blood. CDR3 loop: CASSLLAGDQYF. The CDR3 DNA sequence: TGTGCCAGCAGTTTACTTGCGGGAGACCAGTACTTC.